This paragraph covers one TCR beta chain sequence. The CDR3 is made up of 15 amino acids. Per germline, CDR1 LNHNV and CDR2 YYDKDF (reference sequence). With 5 bases removed from V and 4 bases from J, the gap between germline ends came to 15 bases. Seattle researchers signed up patients amid active infection and tracked them longitudinally. These data are taken from a study of blood T cell repertoires in COVID-19. The wider study: COVID-19 samples from acute and convalescent phases originated in the United States, Italy and Spain.

How the authors handled the data: Nucleated cell number was recorded as an estimate derived from reference gene primer amplification. Data came from immunoSEQ multiplex PCR; TCRdb stores just in-frame clones and leaves some out. V, J and clone size derive from that table, while D and trimming were established from the DNA sequence. This table holds 25,000 to 35,000 clones, just under 95% found once. Sequenced sample: peripheral blood. The source is a woman in her 70s with COVID-19, enrolled during active disease. The genes are TRBV15 and TRBJ1-5; no clear D. In DNA form, the CDR3 reads TGTGCCACCAGCGAGGGAGGCCCGGGGAATCAGCCCCAGCATTTT. Translated, it gives CATSEGGPGNQPQHF. Drawing the rest from reference TRBV15 and TRBJ1-5, the complete variable domain is DAMVIQNPRYQVTQFGKPVTLSCSQTLNHNVMYWYQQKSSQAPKLLFHYYDKDFNNEADTPDNFQSRRPNTSFCFLDIRSPGLGDTAMYLCATSEGGPGNQPQHFGDGTRLSIL.